The 8 T cell receptor beta chains presented below share a single source sample, sequenced in a study of T cell responses to AZD1222 COVID-19 vaccine. Data came from immunoSEQ multiplex PCR; TCRdb stores just in-frame clones and leaves some out. The profile shows 200,000 or so clones, approximately 94% of them singletons. Sequencing used peripheral blood, obtained on day 0 of MenACWY control vaccination. Receptor source: an adult in good health.

V and J are TRBV7-9 and TRBJ1-2; D is uncertain. Deletions cut 1 base from V and 8 bases from J, with 17 bases between. CDR1 SEHNR and CDR2 FQNEAQ come from the germline V gene (reference sequence). CDR3 length equals 15 residues. This CDR3 is CASSLVGQPREGYTF. The CDR3 DNA reads as TGTGCCAGCAGCTTAGTTGGGCAGCCACGGGAGGGCTACACCTTC. Looking up the rest from reference TRBV7-9 and TRBJ1-2 gives the full variable domain: DTGVSQNPRHKITKRGQNVTFRCDPISEHNRLYWYRQTLGQGPEFLTYFQNEAQLEKSRLLSDRFSAERPKGSFSTLEIQRTEQGDSAMYLCASSLVGQPREGYTFGSGTRLTVV.

The V and J genes are TRBV18 and TRBJ1-2, with D perhaps TRBD1 (5 bases). This CDR3 has 15 amino acids. Germline V lookup: CDR1 KGHSH, CDR2 LQKENI. The V and J ends lost 2 bases and 8 bases respectively, with 18 bases between them. CDR3 sequence: CASSPSSGQGRGYTF. CDR3 in DNA: TGTGCCAGCTCACCAAGTTCTGGACAAGGGCGAGGCTACACCTTC.

V is TRBV5-1 and J is TRBJ2-7; 8 bases are a match to TRBD2. Germline V gene sequence: CDR1 SGHRS, CDR2 YFSETQ. The CDR3 extends over 16 amino acids. V shed 0 bases and J 3 bases; nucleotides not matched to a gene: 8. The CDR3 bases are TGCGCCAGCAGCTTGGGAGAGCGGGGGCCAGACTACGAGCAGTACTTC. It specifies CASSLGERGPDYEQYF.

In its sample, this clone was seen once. The chain couples TRBV6-5 to TRBJ1-4; D call uncertain. Germline CDR1 MNHEY, CDR2 SVGAGI. V was pared by 8 bases and J by 0 bases, with 7 bases between. This CDR3 has 13 amino acids. CDR3 in amino acids: CASLGATNEKLFF. CDR3 DNA: TGTGCCAGCCTGGGCGCAACTAATGAAAAACTGTTTTTT.

This clone has only one observation. V usage is TRBV7-7 and J usage is TRBJ2-3; 12 nucleotides line up with TRBD2. Germline-derived CDR1 and CDR2 are SSHAT and FNYEAQ (reference sequence). The CDR3 spans 16 residues. Losses at the gene ends were 4 bases for V and 2 bases for J; bases not matched to a gene: 4. The CDR3 region is CASSSSSGGATDTQYF. DNA for the CDR3: TGTGCCAGCAGCTCGTCTAGCGGGGGGGCCACAGATACGCAGTATTTT. The full variable domain, rest sourced from reference TRBV7-7 and TRBJ2-3, is GAGVSQSPRYKVTKRGQDVTLRCDPISSHATLYWYQQALGQGPEFLTYFNYEAQPDKSGLPSDRFSAERPEGSISTLTIQRTEQRDSAMYRCASSSSSGGATDTQYFGPGTRLTVL.

The chain combines TRBV19 with TRBJ2-3, with 14 bases that match TRBD2. CDR1 is LNHDA, CDR2 SQIVND, per germline (reference sequence). J gave up 6 bases and V 5 bases, and 4 bases lay outside the gene matches. The CDR3 covers 15 residues. CDR3: CASSPRLAGGDTQYF. CDR3 in DNA: TGTGCCAGTAGTCCCCGACTAGCGGGGGGGGATACGCAGTATTTT.

The rearrangement uses TRBV7-8 and TRBJ1-1; D is ambiguous. With 5 bases removed from V and 0 bases from J, the gap between germline ends came to 13 bases. Germline CDR1 SGHVS, CDR2 FQNEAQ. The CDR3 has 15 amino acids. This chain's CDR3 is CASSPYLGMNTEAFF. CDR3 bases: TGTGCCAGCAGCCCGTACTTAGGGATGAACACTGAAGCTTTCTTT.

The chain carries TRBV27 and TRBJ2-7; D tentatively reads TRBD1 or TRBD2 (5 bases each). The V and J ends lost 3 bases and 7 bases respectively, with 19 bases between them. Germline lookup yields CDR1 MNHEY and CDR2 SMNVEV (reference sequence). The CDR3 consists of 15 residues. The CDR3 sequence: CASSFIGTGSREQYF. The CDR3 DNA reads as TGTGCCAGCAGTTTTATCGGGACGGGTTCGCGAGAGCAGTACTTC.